This entry lists 15 T cell receptor beta chains sequenced from one sample in a study of T cells in Graves' hyperthyroidism and ophthalmopathy. RNA transcripts yielded amplified TCR beta CDR3 regions. RT-PCR in the first round (using the HTBI primer set) targeted the TCR CDR3. TCRdb processed the multiplex PCR reads anew with MiXCR; each CDR3 protein has one entry. In the table there are 620,000 or so distinct CDR3 sequences, approximately 14% of which are singletons. Sequences were obtained from blood. All receptors come from a woman aged 50 to 65 with Graves' ophthalmopathy.

This clonotype was recorded at least ten times. The gene calls are TRBV27 and TRBJ2-7, with a possible D match to TRBD2 (6 bases). The CDR3 is 14 residues long. Germline values: CDR1 MNHEY, CDR2 SMNVEV (reference sequence). Deletions cut 8 bases from V and 4 bases from J, with 18 bases between. The CDR3 region is CASRLGTFEYEQYF. The DNA of the CDR3 is TGTGCCAGCCGATTGGGGACTTTCGAGTACGAGCAGTACTTC.

The chain couples TRBV28 to TRBJ2-1; 8 bases are shared with TRBD2. The germline V gene encodes CDR1 MDHEN and CDR2 SYDVKM. V dropped 4 bases and J dropped 5; count of bases not matched to a gene: 16. There are 18 residues in the CDR3. The CDR3 region has the DNA TGTGCCAGCAGTTCCACTAGCAGTGCACTAGCGGCACACAATGAGCAGTTCTTC. Its protein product is CASSSTSSALAAHNEQFF. Looking up the rest from reference TRBV28 and TRBJ2-1 gives the full variable domain: DVKVTQSSRYLVKRTGEKVFLECVQDMDHENMFWYRQDPGLGLRLIYFSYDVKMKEKGDIPEGYSVSREKKERFSLILESASTNQTSMYLCASSSTSSALAAHNEQFFGPGTRLTVL.

Concerning this clonotype: Sequence at one end of the junction differs from germline and may be a read error. The chain couples TRBV4-2 to TRBJ2-7; 9 nucleotides match TRBD2. The CDR3 sequence is 17 residues long. Germline CDR1 is LGHNA and CDR2 is YNFKEQ. The CDR3 here is CVSSQSALGSGSYEQYF. The CDR3 DNA follows: TGTGTCAGCAGCCAATCCGCCCTAGGTAGCGGGAGCTACGAGCAGTACTTC.

This clonotype has a handful of counts. J is TRBJ2-2 and V is TRBV28, with 11 bases aligning to TRBD1. CDR1 and CDR2 from the germline V gene are MDHEN and SYDVKM. The CDR3 is made up of 16 amino acids. V dropped 6 bases and J dropped 8; count of bases not matched to a gene: 11. In DNA, the CDR3 is TGTGCCAGCAGCCCGGACAGGGGGCGCGATTCAGGGGAGCTGTTTTTT. Amino acids: CASSPDRGRDSGELFF. The whole variable domain, remainder taken from reference TRBV28 and TRBJ2-2, is DVKVTQSSRYLVKRTGEKVFLECVQDMDHENMFWYRQDPGLGLRLIYFSYDVKMKEKGDIPEGYSVSREKKERFSLILESASTNQTSMYLCASSPDRGRDSGELFFGEGSRLTVL.

This clonotype was detected many times. The chain employs TRBV7-2 and TRBJ2-1; D unclear. V lost 3 bases, J lost 5 bases, and 14 bases lay in between. Per germline, CDR1 SGHTA and CDR2 FQGNSA. The CDR3 consists of 15 residues. CDR3 bases: TGTGCCAGCAGCTTTTCTCCCCCAGGAAACAATGAGCAGTTCTTC. Translated, it gives CASSFSPPGNNEQFF. The full variable domain, completed using reference TRBV7-2 and TRBJ2-1, is GAGVSQSPSNKVTEKGKDVELRCDPISGHTALYWYRQSLGQGLEFLIYFQGNSAPDKSGLPSDRFSAERTGGSVSTLTIQRTQQEDSAVYLCASSFSPPGNNEQFFGPGTRLTVL.

This clonotype was recorded once. Here the CDR3 omits its conserved ending phenylalanine or tryptophan, so a read error is the likely source. The chain joins TRBV11-2 to TRBJ2-7, with D possibly being TRBD1 or TRBD2 (7 bases each). Per the germline V gene, CDR1 is SGHAT and CDR2 is FQNNGV. V lost 5 bases, J lost 7 bases, and 12 bases lay in between. The CDR3 runs 12 residues. CDR3 protein: CASSQGGGEQYL. The CDR3 DNA reads as TGTGCCAGCAGCCAGGGGGGGGGGGAGCAGTACCTC.

This clonotype was observed at least ten times. The J gene is TRBJ1-1, the V gene TRBV2; possibly TRBD1 for D (5 bases). V dropped 6 bases and J dropped 5 bases, with 16 bases sitting between them. The CDR3 totals 14 residues. Germline loops: CDR1 SNHLY, CDR2 FYNNEI. The CDR3, as DNA: TGTGCCAGCAGGCGGGGGACTAGCGGGACTGAAGCTTTCTTT. It translates to CASRRGTSGTEAFF.

The rearrangement uses TRBV20-1 and TRBJ1-3, with TRBD1 as a possible D gene (5 bases). The CDR3 has 12 residues. Germline V gene data show CDR1 as DFQATT and CDR2 as SNEGSKA (reference sequence). Trimming removed 0 bases from V and 14 bases from J, with 14 bases in between. In DNA, the CDR3 is TGCAGTGCTAGAGATCGGCCAGGGCCCTTATATTTT. It translates to CSARDRPGPLYF.

The V gene is TRBV7-8, the J gene TRBJ2-7, with a weak D call TRBD1 (5 bases). The CDR3 consists of 16 residues. Trimming left V 5 bases short and J 2 bases short, with 19 bases between. In germline, CDR1 is SGHVS, CDR2 FQNEAQ. CDR3 protein: CASSHVLRVGAYEQYF. CDR3 in DNA: TGTGCCAGCAGCCATGTTCTCAGGGTCGGCGCCTACGAGCAGTACTTC.

This clonotype was recorded many times. The rearrangement links TRBV11-1 to TRBJ2-3, with D perhaps matching TRBD1 (6 bases). Deletions cut 3 bases from V and 0 bases from J, with 10 bases between. Germline CDR1 is SGHAT and CDR2 is FQDESV (reference sequence). There are 15 residues in the CDR3. The DNA for the CDR3 is TGTGCCAGCAGCTTGGACAGTATTAGCACAGATACGCAGTATTTT. This sequence encodes CASSLDSISTDTQYF.

The chain uses TRBV7-6 and TRBJ2-1; tentative D call: TRBD2 (6 bases). The germline V gene encodes CDR1 SGHVS and CDR2 FNYEAQ. V was shortened by 2 bases and J by 3 bases, with 11 bases between the two germline ends. The CDR3 extends over 15 amino acids. CDR3 sequence (DNA): TGTGCCAGCAGCTTAAACTCGGGAGACTACAATGAGCAGTTCTTC. This gives the protein CASSLNSGDYNEQFF.

This clonotype was counted at least ten times. The chain has TRBV9 and TRBJ2-5; 13 positions match TRBD2. V was clipped by 0 bases and J by 5 bases; unmatched bases: 7. CDR3 length: 17 amino acids. Germline V gene data show CDR1 as SGDLS and CDR2 as YYNGEE. The CDR3 protein is CASSVAPGTSGMETQYF. In nucleotides, the CDR3 is TGTGCCAGCAGCGTAGCTCCCGGGACTAGCGGGATGGAGACCCAGTACTTC.

This clonotype was seen more than once but under ten times. V gene TRBV19 combines with J gene TRBJ2-7; D perhaps matches TRBD2 (6 bases). V dropped 1 base and J dropped 5 bases, with 15 bases sitting between them. Germline loops: CDR1 LNHDA, CDR2 SQIVND (reference sequence). CDR3 size: 15 residues. In DNA, the CDR3 is TGTGCCAGTAGTATAGGGGGACGGACGGGGGACGAGCAGTACTTC. Translating it yields CASSIGGRTGDEQYF.

The DNA of the CDR3 is TGTGCCAGTAGTATATACCACAGGACTAGGGGCACAGATACGCAGTATTTT. It encodes CASSIYHRTRGTDTQYF. V usage is TRBV19 and J usage is TRBJ2-3; 7 bases match TRBD2. The CDR3 totals 17 residues. Per the germline V gene, CDR1 is LNHDA and CDR2 is SQIVND (reference sequence). J was trimmed by 1 base and V by 2 bases; bases with no gene match: 9.

Ten or more counts support this clonotype. V is TRBV9 and J is TRBJ2-7; D is ambiguous. Deletions cut 0 bases from V and 2 bases from J, with 12 bases between. CDR1 SGDLS and CDR2 YYNGEE come from the germline V gene. The CDR3 contains 15 residues. CDR3 loop: CASSVGDTQPYEQYF. The CDR3 DNA sequence: TGTGCCAGCAGCGTAGGTGATACACAACCCTACGAGCAGTACTTC. Full variable domain (missing parts from reference TRBV9 and TRBJ2-7): DSGVTQTPKHLITATGQRVTLRCSPRSGDLSVYWYQQSLDQGLQFLIQYYNGEERAKGNILERFSAQQFPDLHSELNLSSLELGDSALYFCASSVGDTQPYEQYFGPGTRLTVT.